A single sample is the source of the 6 T cell receptor beta chains below, sequenced in a study of blood T cell repertoires in COVID-19. Sequencing used immunoSEQ multiplex PCR; TCRdb keeps in-frame clones, though not all of them. The profile shows about 260,000 clones, approximately 88% of them singletons. Sample: peripheral blood. These receptors were obtained from a woman in her 70s with COVID-19, enrolled during active disease.

This clone is a singleton in its sample. The CDR3 region is CSASGTAVQETQYF. In nucleotides, the CDR3 is TGCAGTGCTAGTGGGACAGCAGTCCAAGAGACCCAGTACTTC. The genes are TRBV20-1 and TRBJ2-5, with 7 bases fitting TRBD1. The J segment lost 1 base and the V segment lost 3 bases, leaving 5 bases of the junction unmatched. CDR1 and CDR2 (germline): DFQATT, SNEGSKA (reference sequence). CDR3 length: 14 residues.

This chain connects TRBV7-2 to TRBJ2-7, with D possibly TRBD2 on 5 matching bases. The CDR3 has 15 residues. Trimming pared 4 bases from V and 2 bases from J, leaving 15 bases between. Germline V gene data show CDR1 as SGHTA and CDR2 as FQGNSA. The CDR3 sequence is CASSSSLVPPYEQYF. DNA for the CDR3: TGTGCCAGCAGCTCTAGCTTGGTGCCCCCCTACGAGCAGTACTTC.

The chain carries TRBV10-2 and TRBJ2-7; possible D gene TRBD1, 5 bases. Germline CDR1 WSHSY, CDR2 SAAADI. V was shortened by 6 bases and J by 1 base, with 10 bases between the two germline ends. This CDR3 contains 13 residues. CDR3 bases: TGCGCCAGCAGCCAGCGACAGTCCTACGAGCAGTACTTC. Its translation: CASSQRQSYEQYF.

In this sample, this clone turned up a few times. V and J are TRBV4-1 and TRBJ1-2; 7 bases agree with TRBD1. The length of the CDR3 is 15 residues. J gave up 2 bases and V 5 bases, and 8 bases lay outside the gene matches. Germline loops: CDR1 MGHRA, CDR2 YSYEKL. The CDR3 loop reads CASSTRTGTNYGYTF. The CDR3 coding sequence is TGCGCCAGCAGCACCCGGACAGGAACGAACTATGGCTACACCTTC.

The rearrangement uses TRBV7-2 and TRBJ2-1; tentatively, D is TRBD1 (5 bases). Between the trimmed V and J ends, which lost 6 bases and 8 bases, there was a span of 14 bases. In germline, CDR1 is SGHTA, CDR2 FQGNSA. The CDR3 has 13 residues. The CDR3 DNA is TGTGCCAGCAGGCCAGGAACAGGTCATGAGCAGTTCTTC. It is translated as CASRPGTGHEQFF. The variable domain in full, completed from reference TRBV7-2 and TRBJ2-1, reads GAGVSQSPSNKVTEKGKDVELRCDPISGHTALYWYRQSLGQGLEFLIYFQGNSAPDKSGLPSDRFSAERTGGSVSTLTIQRTQQEDSAVYLCASRPGTGHEQFFGPGTRLTVL.

J is TRBJ2-1 and V is TRBV12-3 or TRBV12-4, with a tentative D call TRBD2 (5 bases). CDR3 length: 13 amino acids. Trimming cost V 5 bases and J 12 bases, with 17 bases left between them. The CDR3 DNA reads TGTGCCAGCAGTCCCTCACGTGAGGGAGTGCAGTTCTTC. Its protein product is CASSPSREGVQFF.